This entry lists 19 T cell receptor beta chains sequenced from one sample in a study of blood T cell repertoires in COVID-19. Assay used: immunoSEQ multiplex PCR; TCRdb lists only in-frame clones, some missing. This sample has approximately 260,000 clones, with roughly 82% found just once. Specimen: peripheral blood. These receptors were obtained from a woman of 80 years or more with active or convalescent COVID-19.

The chain has TRBV23-1 and TRBJ2-7; 14 bases fit TRBD2. TRBV23-1 is marked as an open reading frame, function uncertain. The V and J ends lost 3 bases and 6 bases, in that order; junction bases with no gene match: 19. The CDR3 is 20 amino acids. The CDR3 DNA reads as TGCGCCAGCAGTCAGCGCTGCCCCGGACTAGCGGGGGGACCTAACGGCGAGCAGTACTTC. Translated: CASSQRCPGLAGGPNGEQYF.

The V gene is TRBV30, the J gene TRBJ1-5; D not resolved. This CDR3 spans 13 amino acids. With 0 bases removed from V and 2 bases from J, the gap between germline ends came to 5 bases. Germline assignment: CDR1 GTSNPN and CDR2 SVGIG (reference sequence). CDR3 residues: CAWSVSRNQPQHF. The CDR3 DNA reads TGTGCCTGGAGTGTATCTCGCAATCAGCCCCAGCATTTT.

The chain is built from TRBV5-1 and TRBJ2-7, with 10 bases lining up with TRBD1. V trimming: 4 bases; J trimming: 3 bases; junction bases outside the gene matches: 4. Germline V gives CDR1 SGHRS, CDR2 YFSETQ. This CDR3 has 14 amino acids. The CDR3 DNA sequence: TGCGCCAGCAGCACGGGGGACAGGGGCTACGAGCAGTACTTC. Its translation: CASSTGDRGYEQYF.

The rearrangement links TRBV10-3 to TRBJ1-3; TRBD1 might be the D (6 bases). From germline, CDR1 is ENHRY and CDR2 SYGVKD. This CDR3 region has 16 residues. Trimming removed 4 bases from V and 0 bases from J, with 13 bases in between. The chain's CDR3 is CAISAETGRSGNTIYF. The DNA for the CDR3 is TGTGCCATCAGTGCTGAGACAGGCCGCTCTGGAAACACCATATATTTT.

This chain uses TRBV5-5 with TRBJ1-5; D is unresolved. The ends were cut back, 0 bases at V and 3 bases at J, with 7 bases in the middle. Germline CDR1 SGHKS, CDR2 YYEKEE (reference sequence). The CDR3 loop spans 14 amino acids. CDR3 amino acids: CASSLDIANQPQHF. The CDR3, as DNA: TGTGCCAGCAGCTTGGACATTGCCAATCAGCCCCAGCATTTT.

The CDR3 DNA sequence: TGTGCCAGCAGTGTGTCCCCTTTCACGGAGGGCTACACCTTC. The encoded protein is CASSVSPFTEGYTF. This rearrangement joins TRBV6-4 to TRBJ1-2, with unresolved D. The germline V gene has CDR1 MRHNA and CDR2 SNTAGT. V lost 4 bases and J lost 8, with 17 bases in between. The CDR3 has 14 residues.

This clone turned up a few times. V and J are TRBV6-6 and TRBJ2-5; 7 bases align to TRBD2. Germline V gene lookup returns CDR1 MNHNY and CDR2 SVGAGI (reference sequence). The CDR3 spans 14 residues. V was pared by 2 bases and J by 3 bases, with 3 bases of the junction left unmatched. The CDR3 DNA is TGTGCCAGCAGTTACCCGGGACTAAAAGAGACCCAGTACTTC. Protein sequence: CASSYPGLKETQYF.

The chain joins TRBV28 to TRBJ1-5; D is perhaps TRBD1 (5 bases). Trimming took 5 bases from V and 5 from J, leaving 16 bases between them. The CDR3 spans 15 residues. Germline V gene data show CDR1 as MDHEN and CDR2 as SYDVKM. The CDR3 sequence: CASSEAGLAYQPQHF. The DNA of the CDR3 is TGTGCCAGCAGTGAGGCAGGGTTGGCGTATCAGCCCCAGCATTTT.

This clone was detected a few times. The rearrangement joins TRBV19 to TRBJ1-1; TRBD1 might be the D (6 bases). V was trimmed by 7 bases and J by 4 bases, leaving 13 bases between them. CDR3 length: 13 amino acids. Germline V lookup: CDR1 LNHDA, CDR2 SQIVND (reference sequence). The CDR3 region is CASNLQGGTEAFF. Written as DNA, the CDR3 is TGTGCCAGTAACCTACAGGGTGGCACTGAAGCTTTCTTT.

The J gene is TRBJ1-2, the V gene TRBV6-5; D may be TRBD1 (5 bases). CDR1 is MNHEY and CDR2 is SVGAGI in the germline V gene. The CDR3 has 14 amino acids. The V end lost 2 bases, the J end lost 4 bases, and 11 bases lay between the germline ends. The CDR3 region has the DNA TGTGCCAGCAGTTACGGTGGGGGGAGCTATGGCTACACCTTC. Its protein product is CASSYGGGSYGYTF.

The V gene is TRBV5-1, the J gene TRBJ2-2, with 9 positions matching TRBD1. The CDR3 totals 15 residues. CDR1 is SGHRS, CDR2 YFSETQ, per germline. With 4 bases clipped from V and 7 bases from J, the junction kept 8 bases outside the gene matches. CDR3 region: CASSTGQGGIGELFF. Here the CDR3 DNA reads TGCGCCAGCAGCACGGGACAGGGAGGAATCGGGGAGCTGTTTTTT.

The rearrangement links TRBV5-1 to TRBJ2-3, with 9 bases fitting TRBD1. Losses at the gene ends were 3 bases for V and 5 bases for J; bases not matched to a gene: 4. CDR1 and CDR2 (germline): SGHRS, YFSETQ. The CDR3 totals 14 residues. Here the CDR3 reads CASSWGQGQDTQYF. The DNA for the CDR3 is TGCGCCAGCAGCTGGGGACAGGGTCAAGATACGCAGTATTTT.

CDR3 DNA: TGTGCCAGTAGTACCACGAGGCAGCCCCAGCATTTT. It is translated as CASSTTRQPQHF. The rearrangement joins TRBV19 to TRBJ1-5, with unresolved D. This CDR3 has 12 residues. V was pared by 4 bases and J by 7 bases, with 8 bases between. Germline CDR1 and CDR2: LNHDA and SQIVND (reference sequence).

This clone was seen once. The chain joins TRBV6-5 to TRBJ2-5; 10 bases are shared with TRBD2. Germline CDR1 is MNHEY and CDR2 is SVGAGI. This CDR3 is 15 amino acids long. Trimming cost V 4 bases and J 2 bases; bases outside gene matches: 4. In DNA form, the CDR3 reads TGTGCCAGCAGTTTTCAGCGGGGGGGACAAGAGACCCAGTACTTC. Translation: CASSFQRGGQETQYF.

The chain links TRBV5-1 to TRBJ2-1; 7 nucleotides line up with TRBD1. Germline V gene sequence: CDR1 SGHRS, CDR2 YFSETQ. The V segment lost 0 bases and the J segment 7 bases; nucleotides outside the gene matches: 10. The CDR3 is 16 amino acids. CDR3 DNA sequence: TGCGCCAGCAGCTTGGCGGGCGGACAGGCAAGTAATGAGCAGTTCTTC. It is translated as CASSLAGGQASNEQFF. The entire variable domain, with the rest obtained from reference TRBV5-1 and TRBJ2-1, is as follows: KAGVTQTPRYLIKTRGQQVTLSCSPISGHRSVSWYQQTPGQGLQFLFEYFSETQRNKGNFPGRFSGRQFSNSRSEMNVSTLELGDSALYLCASSLAGGQASNEQFFGPGTRLTVL.

The chain combines TRBV5-1 with TRBJ2-2; D ambiguous. The length of the CDR3 is 15 residues. Germline lookup yields CDR1 SGHRS and CDR2 YFSETQ. Trimming shortened V by 5 bases and J by 0 bases, and 11 bases separated the two germline ends. CDR3 sequence (DNA): TGCGCCAGCAGTTTCGGAGATACGAACACCGGGGAGCTGTTTTTT. Its protein is CASSFGDTNTGELFF.

The CDR3 sequence: CASSPGLAALLSYNEQFF. As DNA, the CDR3 is TGCGCCAGCAGCCCGGGACTAGCGGCCTTACTCTCCTACAATGAGCAGTTCTTC. The chain couples TRBV5-1 to TRBJ2-1; 11 bases line up with TRBD2. This CDR3 is built from 18 residues. V lost 4 bases and J lost 0; bases outside the gene matches: 9. Germline V gene data show CDR1 as SGHRS and CDR2 as YFSETQ.

The sample holds a few counts of this clone. The chain joins TRBV19 to TRBJ1-5; 7 bases match TRBD1. The CDR3 has 15 amino acids. The junction had 9 bases not matched to a gene; V was cut back by 4 bases and J by 6 bases. Germline lookup yields CDR1 LNHDA and CDR2 SQIVND (reference sequence). The chain's CDR3 is CASSRGQDGRQPQHF. The CDR3 nucleotides read TGTGCCAGTAGTAGAGGACAGGACGGCCGTCAGCCCCAGCATTTT.

CDR3 nucleotides: TGTGCCAGCAGGGGACAGGCCGGGAGTGAAGCTTTCTTT. This translates into CASRGQAGSEAFF. The J gene is TRBJ1-1, the V gene TRBV11-2; 8 bases line up with TRBD1. Germline assignment: CDR1 SGHAT and CDR2 FQNNGV. With 6 bases clipped from V and 7 bases from J, the junction kept 7 bases outside the gene matches. The CDR3 is 13 amino acids.